This TCR beta chain was retrieved from a study of OX40 agonist ivuxolimab in advanced cancers. Sequencing was performed with immunoSEQ multiplex PCR; in TCRdb, only in-frame clones are kept and a portion is missing. The sample lists roughly 23,000 clones; 75% to 85% were seen once. After removal of 4 bases from V and 5 bases from J, the junction contained 0 bases not matched to a gene. This CDR3 contains 13 residues. The germline CDR1 and CDR2 sequences are LGHNA and YNFKEQ. Material: CD4+ or CD8+ T cells sorted from blood, obtained in a trial of the OX40 agonist ivuxolimab. The source is an adult with an advanced solid tumor such as melanoma, head and neck, liver or kidney cancer. The chain has TRBV4-2 and TRBJ2-1; TRBD2 agrees at 9 bases. CDR3 protein: CASSLAGDNEQFF. The CDR3 coding sequence is TGTGCCAGCAGCCTAGCGGGGGACAATGAGCAGTTCTTC.